This record covers a single T cell receptor (beta chain). Antigen unknown. 13 Jbeta primers and 60 Vbeta primers were used for the PCR. The method was immunoSEQ multiplex PCR; TCRdb's version includes in-frame clones alone and lacks a portion of them. The data show some 80,000 clones, around 77% seen once. Per the germline V gene, CDR1 is KGHSH and CDR2 is LQKENI. The CDR3 sequence is 17 residues long. V gave up 5 bases and J gave up 9 bases, with 28 bases separating them. The data originate from a study of cytomegalovirus exposure and HLA in healthy donors. Overall study findings and caveats: Across donors, most TCRs were seen rarely, yet some public ones were widespread.

The sequence was obtained from a middle-aged man in good health and CMV-seronegative. Specimen: PBMCs. This chain links TRBV18 with TRBJ2-5, with D possibly being TRBD2 (6 bases). Here the CDR3 reads CASSSSTLGTGRTAQYF. CDR3 DNA sequence: TGTGCCAGCTCATCCTCGACCCTTGGGACGGGGAGGACGGCCCAGTACTTC.